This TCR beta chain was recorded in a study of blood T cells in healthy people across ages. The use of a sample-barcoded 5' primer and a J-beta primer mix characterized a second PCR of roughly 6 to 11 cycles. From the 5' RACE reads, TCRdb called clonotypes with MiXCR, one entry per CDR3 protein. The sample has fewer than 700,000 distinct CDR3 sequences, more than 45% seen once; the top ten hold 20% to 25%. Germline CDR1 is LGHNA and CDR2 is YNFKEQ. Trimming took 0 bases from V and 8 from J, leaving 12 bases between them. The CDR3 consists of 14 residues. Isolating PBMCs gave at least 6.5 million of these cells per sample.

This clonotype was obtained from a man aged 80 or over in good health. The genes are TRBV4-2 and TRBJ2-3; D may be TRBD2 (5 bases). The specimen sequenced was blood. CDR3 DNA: TGTGCCAGCAGCCAAGAACGGGATCTTGGTACGCAGTATTTT. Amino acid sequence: CASSQERDLGTQYF.